This entry describes one TCR beta chain. This sample was included in a study of blood T cell repertoires in COVID-19. This CDR3 region has 13 residues. Per germline, CDR1 SGHNT and CDR2 YYREEE (reference sequence). Trimming removed 3 bases at V and 6 bases at J, with 12 bases between. Sequencing was performed with immunoSEQ multiplex PCR; in TCRdb, only in-frame clones are kept and a portion is missing. The data show about 59,000 clones, around 67% seen once. This rearrangement joins TRBV5-4 to TRBJ1-2; D unclear. The clonotype was recovered from a woman between 65 and 79 years old with acute or convalescent COVID-19. Sequencing input: peripheral blood. In DNA form, the CDR3 reads TGTGCCAGCAGCTGGGCGGGGTCCGATGGCTACACCTTC. It translates to CASSWAGSDGYTF.